Listed here are 26 T cell receptor beta chains from one sample, sequenced in a study of blood T cell repertoires in COVID-19 (TCRdb year 2020). Libraries were prepared through the immunoSEQ multiplex PCR assay. This immuneACCESS table, as held by TCRdb, lists in-frame sequences with V and J called but not all clones. Of the missing ones, under half trace to an unresolved V gene in checked studies; the others have no known cause. A total of hundreds of thousands of clones appear in this sample, roughly 90% of them only once. The ten largest clones add up to around 2.1% of the sample. Sequences were obtained from PBMCs or T cells enriched from blood (not recorded which). All receptors derive from a woman in her thirties or forties with acute COVID-19.

The V gene is TRBV5-1, the J gene TRBJ2-5; maybe TRBD2 (7 bases). The CDR3 extends over 14 amino acids. Trimming removed 4 bases from V and 4 bases from J, with 14 bases in between. The germline V gene has CDR1 SGHRS and CDR2 YFSETQ. The CDR3 DNA reads as TGCGCCAGCAGCGGCGACGGGGGGCGAGAGACCCAGTACTTC. It is translated as CASSGDGGRETQYF. Looking up the rest from reference TRBV5-1 and TRBJ2-5 gives the full variable domain: KAGVTQTPRYLIKTRGQQVTLSCSPISGHRSVSWYQQTPGQGLQFLFEYFSETQRNKGNFPGRFSGRQFSNSRSEMNVSTLELGDSALYLCASSGDGGRETQYFGPGTRLLVL.

The chain joins TRBV2 to TRBJ2-7, with 9 bases identical to TRBD2. Germline CDR1 reads SNHLY; CDR2 reads FYNNEI. The CDR3 runs 12 residues. The CDR3 coding sequence is TGTGCATCTAGCGGGGACTCCTACGAGCAGTACTTC. Protein: CASSGDSYEQYF.

The rearrangement uses TRBV11-2 and TRBJ2-1; 13 nucleotides line up with TRBD2. This CDR3 comprises 19 residues. V shed 5 bases and J 0 bases; nucleotides not matched to a gene: 10. Germline V gene sequence: CDR1 SGHAT, CDR2 FQNNGV. The CDR3 protein is CASSTRLAGGASSYNEQFF. For the CDR3, the DNA is TGTGCCAGCAGCACCCGACTAGCGGGGGGCGCCAGCTCCTACAATGAGCAGTTCTTC. Filled out from reference TRBV11-2 and TRBJ2-1, the complete variable domain reads EAGVAQSPRYKIIEKRQSVAFWCNPISGHATLYWYQQILGQGPKLLIQFQNNGVVDDSQLPKDRFSAERLKGVDSTLKIQPAKLEDSAVYLCASSTRLAGGASSYNEQFFGPGTRLTVL.

The J gene is TRBJ1-4, the V gene TRBV6-6; possibly TRBD1 for D (6 bases). Per germline, CDR1 MNHNY and CDR2 SVGAGI (reference sequence). This CDR3 spans 14 amino acids. V lost 6 bases and J lost 5, with 13 bases in between. The CDR3 bases are TGTGCCAGCAGCCAGTGGCAGGGGAATGAAAAACTGTTTTTT. It encodes CASSQWQGNEKLFF.

The chain recombines TRBV4-1 with TRBJ2-7, with a possible D match to TRBD2 (6 bases). The CDR3 loop spans 16 amino acids. Trimming shortened V by 0 bases and J by 6 bases, and 18 bases separated the two germline ends. The germline V gene encodes CDR1 MGHRA and CDR2 YSYEKL. The CDR3 nucleotides read TGCGCCAGCAGCCAAGACGCGGGAACCAGCTTGGGCGAGCAGTACTTC. This codes for CASSQDAGTSLGEQYF.

The genes are TRBV4-1 and TRBJ1-3; perhaps TRBD1 as D (5 bases). The germline V and J ends were trimmed by 8 bases and 0 bases, with 14 bases remaining between them. The CDR3 sequence is 15 residues long. CDR1 is MGHRA, CDR2 YSYEKL, per germline. This chain's CDR3 is CASRDGHRSGNTIYF. The CDR3 region has the DNA TGCGCCAGCCGAGACGGACATCGCTCTGGAAACACCATATATTTT.

With respect to this clone: One end of the junction varies from germline; a read error may be responsible. The chain couples TRBV30 to TRBJ1-3; D uncertain. CDR1 is GTSNPN, CDR2 SVGIG, per germline (reference sequence). The CDR3 totals 13 residues. In DNA form, the CDR3 reads TGTGCCTGGAGTGTCAGAGAGTCTTCTGGAACTAATTTT. This translates into CAWSVRESSGTNF.

The chain has TRBV20-1 and TRBJ1-1, with no clear D. Per the germline V gene, CDR1 is DFQATT and CDR2 is SNEGSKA (reference sequence). Deletions cut 2 bases from V and 5 bases from J, with 6 bases between. The CDR3 extends over 11 amino acids. This CDR3 is CSARRLTEAFF. DNA for the CDR3: TGCAGTGCTAGACGTCTAACTGAAGCTTTCTTT.

A single count supports this clone. The J gene is TRBJ1-6, the V gene TRBV14; D ambiguous. The CDR3 is 15 amino acids. Trimming took 3 bases from V and 7 from J, leaving 13 bases between them. CDR1 is SGHDN, CDR2 FVKESK, per germline. The CDR3 bases are TGTGCCAGCAGCCAGGAAGGGAGGGAGAATTCACCCCTCCACTTT. Amino acid sequence: CASSQEGRENSPLHF.

The sample holds one count of this clone. The J gene is TRBJ1-3, the V gene TRBV15; a weak D match, TRBD1 (5 bases). The V and J ends lost 0 bases and 4 bases respectively, with 13 bases between them. The CDR3 has 16 amino acids. Germline CDR1 and CDR2: LNHNV and YYDKDF (reference sequence). DNA of the CDR3: TGTGCCACCAGCAGAGATCGAGACAGATTCGGAAACACCATATATTTT. It encodes CATSRDRDRFGNTIYF.

The rearrangement joins TRBV5-1 to TRBJ1-3; no clear D gene. The CDR3 covers 16 residues. Trimming stripped 4 bases from V and 0 bases from J, with 14 bases between. CDR1 is SGHRS, CDR2 YFSETQ, per germline. CDR3 bases: TGCGCCAGCAGCCCCGGTTCTCTTAACTCTGGAAACACCATATATTTT. It yields the protein CASSPGSLNSGNTIYF.

The V and J genes are TRBV30 and TRBJ1-1; TRBD1 aligns across 9 bases. The V and J ends lost 3 bases and 0 bases, in that order; junction bases with no gene match: 5. The V gene's germline CDR1 is GTSNPN and CDR2 SVGIG (reference sequence). This CDR3 comprises 15 residues. The chain's CDR3 is CAWRGDRALNTEAFF. The CDR3 DNA is TGTGCCTGGAGGGGGGACAGGGCCCTGAACACTGAAGCTTTCTTT.

The rearrangement joins TRBV4-1 to TRBJ1-2; 7 bases align to TRBD1. The germline CDR1 and CDR2 sequences are MGHRA and YSYEKL. V lost 0 bases, J lost 4 bases, and 5 bases stayed unmatched. The CDR3 consists of 15 residues. The CDR3: CASSQDRDSLYGYTF. The CDR3 coding sequence is TGCGCCAGCAGCCAAGACCGGGACAGTCTCTATGGCTACACCTTC.

This rearrangement joins TRBV18 to TRBJ1-1, with 9 nucleotides matching TRBD1. The CDR3 has 14 residues. Germline V gives CDR1 KGHSH, CDR2 LQKENI. Unmatched junction bases numbered 6, after V lost 8 bases and J lost 2 bases. The CDR3 protein is CASAGQGINTEAFF. In nucleotides, the CDR3 is TGTGCCAGCGCGGGACAGGGAATTAACACTGAAGCTTTCTTT.

The genes are TRBV18 and TRBJ2-3, with D unresolved. The CDR3 spans 15 residues. CDR1 and CDR2 from the germline V gene are KGHSH and LQKENI. With 5 bases removed from V and 2 bases from J, the gap between germline ends came to 14 bases. Here the CDR3 reads CASSEDMVSTDTQYF. In DNA form, the CDR3 reads TGTGCCAGCTCAGAGGATATGGTGTCCACAGATACGCAGTATTTT.

V gene TRBV6-5 combines with J gene TRBJ1-2, with TRBD1 as a possible D gene (5 bases). V was pared by 0 bases and J by 8 bases, with 16 bases between. Germline CDR1 reads MNHEY; CDR2 reads SVGAGI. The CDR3 spans 15 residues. The DNA of the CDR3 is TGTGCCAGCAGTTACTCGCCGGGGACTCACCAGGGCTACACCTTC. This gives the protein CASSYSPGTHQGYTF.

The chain recombines TRBV15 with TRBJ2-2, with 8 bases aligning to TRBD1. Germline-derived CDR1 and CDR2 are LNHNV and YYDKDF (reference sequence). V dropped 0 bases and J dropped 2; count of bases not matched to a gene: 2. The CDR3 is 16 amino acids. The CDR3 loop is CATSRDRGPNTGELFF. In DNA, the CDR3 is TGTGCCACCAGCAGAGACAGGGGGCCCAACACCGGGGAGCTGTTTTTT.

The chain is built from TRBV3-1 (or the pseudogene TRBV3-2) and TRBJ1-1; D is ambiguous. From germline, CDR1 is LGHDT and CDR2 YNNKEL (reference sequence). V was shortened by 4 bases and J by 4 bases, with 13 bases between the two germline ends. The length of the CDR3 is 14 residues. CDR3 in DNA: TGTGCCAGCAGCCGTAGGGAAGCGGGCACTGAAGCTTTCTTT. Residues: CASSRREAGTEAFF.

The chain combines TRBV4-1 with TRBJ2-2, with a weak D call TRBD1 (5 bases). Germline CDR1 reads MGHRA; CDR2 reads YSYEKL. There are 17 residues in the CDR3. Trimming cost V 1 base and J 1 base, with 13 bases left between them. CDR3 bases: TGCGCCAGCAGCCAAGTCGATATGGGGCTGAACACCGGGGAGCTGTTTTTT. Amino acid sequence: CASSQVDMGLNTGELFF.

The CDR3 protein is CASSFRDREIYGYTF. The DNA of the CDR3 is TGCGCCAGCAGCTTCCGGGACAGGGAGATCTATGGCTACACCTTC. The chain is built from TRBV5-1 and TRBJ1-2, with 9 bases fitting TRBD1. Germline V gives CDR1 SGHRS, CDR2 YFSETQ. V shed 2 bases, J shed 4 bases, and the junction held 6 bases outside the gene matches. CDR3 length: 15 amino acids. Based on the CDR3 plus reference TRBV5-1 and TRBJ1-2, the full variable domain is KAGVTQTPRYLIKTRGQQVTLSCSPISGHRSVSWYQQTPGQGLQFLFEYFSETQRNKGNFPGRFSGRQFSNSRSEMNVSTLELGDSALYLCASSFRDREIYGYTFGSGTRLTVV.

The J gene is TRBJ1-6, the V gene TRBV12-5; no reliable D call. V lost 5 bases, J lost 10 bases, and 12 bases lay in between. CDR3 length equals 13 residues. Looked up from germline, CDR1 is LGHNT and CDR2 is FRNRAP. CDR3 protein: CASGASEGSPLHF. CDR3 sequence (DNA): TGTGCTAGTGGTGCCAGTGAGGGATCACCCCTCCACTTT.

In its sample, this clone was seen a few times. The chain carries TRBV25-1 and TRBJ2-4; D remains unclear. V was trimmed by 3 bases and J by 2 bases, leaving 5 bases between them. The CDR3 is 13 residues long. Looked up from germline, CDR1 is MGHDK and CDR2 is SYGVNS. The CDR3 nucleotides read TGTGCCAGCAGTGACCCCTCCAAAAACATTCAGTACTTC. Residues: CASSDPSKNIQYF.

The chain employs TRBV6-5 and TRBJ1-5; TRBD1 might be the D (5 bases). Germline V CDR1 and CDR2: MNHEY, SVGAGI. Trimming pared 0 bases from V and 5 bases from J, leaving 11 bases between. The CDR3 has 15 residues. The CDR3 protein is CASSYSGAADQPQHF. CDR3 sequence (DNA): TGTGCCAGCAGTTACTCTGGGGCTGCGGATCAGCCCCAGCATTTT.

V is TRBV27 and J is TRBJ1-6; possible D gene TRBD1, 6 bases. Trimming pared 4 bases from V and 10 bases from J, leaving 17 bases between. From germline, CDR1 is MNHEY and CDR2 SMNVEV (reference sequence). The CDR3 length is 15 residues. CDR3 amino acids: CASSSLTGRRSPLHF. In DNA form, the CDR3 reads TGTGCCAGCAGTTCCCTGACAGGTCGTCGATCACCCCTCCACTTT.

The CDR3 nucleotides are TGCGCCAGCAGCCAAAAGCCGACTAGCGGGGGCACAGATACGCAGTATTTT. It translates to CASSQKPTSGGTDTQYF. The chain employs TRBV4-1 and TRBJ2-3, with 11 bases matching TRBD2. J gave up 1 base and V 2 bases, and 5 bases lay outside the gene matches. CDR1 and CDR2 from the germline V gene are MGHRA and YSYEKL. This CDR3 has 17 residues.

The chain links TRBV12-5 to TRBJ2-5; TRBD1 agrees at 7 bases. The CDR3 is made up of 17 amino acids. The junction had 14 bases not matched to a gene; V was cut back by 2 bases and J by 5 bases. Looked up from germline, CDR1 is LGHNT and CDR2 is FRNRAP. CDR3 nucleotide sequence: TGTGCTAGTGGTTTGCCCCCGGACAGGACCGAAGTGGAGACCCAGTACTTC. It translates to CASGLPPDRTEVETQYF.